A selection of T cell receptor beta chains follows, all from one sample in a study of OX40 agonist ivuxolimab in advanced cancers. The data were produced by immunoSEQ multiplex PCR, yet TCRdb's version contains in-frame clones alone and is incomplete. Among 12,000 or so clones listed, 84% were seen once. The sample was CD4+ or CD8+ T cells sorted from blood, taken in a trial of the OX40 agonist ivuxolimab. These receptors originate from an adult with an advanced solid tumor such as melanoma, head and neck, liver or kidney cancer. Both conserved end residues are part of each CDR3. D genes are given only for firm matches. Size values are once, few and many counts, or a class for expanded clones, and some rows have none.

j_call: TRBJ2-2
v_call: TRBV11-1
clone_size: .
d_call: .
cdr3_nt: TGTGCCAGCAGCTCCCTTGTAGTTGCCGGGGAGCTGTTTTTT
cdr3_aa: CASSSLVVAGELFF

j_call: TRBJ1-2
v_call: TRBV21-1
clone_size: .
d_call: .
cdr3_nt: TGTGCCAGCAGCTCCGCAGGGGGAGCTAACTATGGCTACACCTTC
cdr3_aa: CASSSAGGANYGYTF

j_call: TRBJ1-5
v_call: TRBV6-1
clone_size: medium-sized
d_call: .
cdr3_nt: TGTGCCAGCAGTGATGGGGGGTATAGCAATCAGCCCCAGCATTTT
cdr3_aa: CASSDGGYSNQPQHF

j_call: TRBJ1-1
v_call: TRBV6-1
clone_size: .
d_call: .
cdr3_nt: TGTGCCAGCAGTGAAGTGGGGGGGCCAGTCACTGAAGCTTTCTTT
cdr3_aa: CASSEVGGPVTEAFF

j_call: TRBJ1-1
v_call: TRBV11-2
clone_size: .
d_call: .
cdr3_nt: TGTGCCAGCAGCTTACTCATGGATTTAAACACTGAAGCTTTCTTT
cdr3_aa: CASSLLMDLNTEAFF

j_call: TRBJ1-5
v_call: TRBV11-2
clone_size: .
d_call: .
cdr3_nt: TGTGCCAGCAGCTTAGAGGGACGGGACAATCAGCCCCAGCATTTT
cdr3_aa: CASSLEGRDNQPQHF

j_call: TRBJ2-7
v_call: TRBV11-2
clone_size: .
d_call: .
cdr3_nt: TGTGCCAGCAGCTTTGCGACCTACGAGCAGTACTTC
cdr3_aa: CASSFATYEQYF

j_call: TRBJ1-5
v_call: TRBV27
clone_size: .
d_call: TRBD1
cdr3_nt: TGTGCCAGCAGTTTACACGGACAGGGAAGCAATCAGCCCCAGCATTTT
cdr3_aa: CASSLHGQGSNQPQHF

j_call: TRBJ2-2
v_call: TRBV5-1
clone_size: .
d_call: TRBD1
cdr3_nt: TGCGCCAGCAGCTTCCGGGACAGTCTCACCGGGGAGCTGTTTTTT
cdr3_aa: CASSFRDSLTGELFF

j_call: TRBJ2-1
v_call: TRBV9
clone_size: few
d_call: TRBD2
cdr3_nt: TGTGCCAGCAGCGTAGGAGGCGAGCGGGGGGGGAATGAGCAGTTCTTC
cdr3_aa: CASSVGGERGGNEQFF

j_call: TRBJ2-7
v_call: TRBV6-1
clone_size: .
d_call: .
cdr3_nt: TGTGCCAGCAGTCTGGGGATGGGTGAGCAGTACTTC
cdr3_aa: CASSLGMGEQYF

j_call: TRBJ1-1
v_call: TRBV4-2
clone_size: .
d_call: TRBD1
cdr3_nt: TGTGCCAGCAGCTTTGACAGGGGGAATGAAGCTTTCTTT
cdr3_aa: CASSFDRGNEAFF

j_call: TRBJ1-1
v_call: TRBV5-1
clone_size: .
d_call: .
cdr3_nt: TGCGCCAGCAGCTTTAATGGGATGGTATATATGAACACTGAAGCTTTCTTT
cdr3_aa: CASSFNGMVYMNTEAFF

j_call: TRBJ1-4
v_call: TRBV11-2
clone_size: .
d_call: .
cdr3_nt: TGTGCCAGCAGCTCTTATTGGGGGGATAATGAAAAACTGTTTTTT
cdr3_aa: CASSSYWGDNEKLFF

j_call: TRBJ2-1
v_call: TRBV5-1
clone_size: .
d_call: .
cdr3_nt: TGCGCCAGCAGCGAAGGAGATGAGCAGTTCTTC
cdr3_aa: CASSEGDEQFF

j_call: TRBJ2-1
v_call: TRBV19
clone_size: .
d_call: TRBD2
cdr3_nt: TGTGCCAGTAGGAATAGCGGGGGTTTCAATGAGCAGTTCTTC
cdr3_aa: CASRNSGGFNEQFF

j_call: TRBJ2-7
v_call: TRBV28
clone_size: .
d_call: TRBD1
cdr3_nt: TGTGCCAGCAGTCCCTCAACAGGGGCGGTCTCCTACGAGCAGTACTTC
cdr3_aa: CASSPSTGAVSYEQYF

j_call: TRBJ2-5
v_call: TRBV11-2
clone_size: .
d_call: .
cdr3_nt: TGTGCCAGCAGCTTTGAGGGCCGGGAAGAGACCCAGTACTTC
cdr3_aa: CASSFEGREETQYF

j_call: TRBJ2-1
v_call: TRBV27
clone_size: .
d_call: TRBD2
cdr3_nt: TGTGCCAGCAGCGCCCTGGGACTAGCGGGCGACGGCTCCTACAATGAGCAGTTCTTC
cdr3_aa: CASSALGLAGDGSYNEQFF

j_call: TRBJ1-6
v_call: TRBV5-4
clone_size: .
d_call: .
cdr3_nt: TGTGCCAGCAGCTTGGAGTCCTATAATTCACCCCTCCACTTT
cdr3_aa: CASSLESYNSPLHF

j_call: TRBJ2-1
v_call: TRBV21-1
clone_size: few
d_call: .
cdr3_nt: TGTGCCAGCAGAGGAGCCCGGCGGGGGGGAGTCAATGAGCAGTTCTTC
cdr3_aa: CASRGARRGGVNEQFF

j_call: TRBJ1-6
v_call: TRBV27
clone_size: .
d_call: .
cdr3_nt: TGTGCCAGCAGTTCCGGGACCCTAAATTCACCCCTCCACTTT
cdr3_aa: CASSSGTLNSPLHF

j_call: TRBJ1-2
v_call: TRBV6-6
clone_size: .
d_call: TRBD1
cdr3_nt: TGTGCCAGCAGTTACGGGACAGGGAACTATGGCTACACCTTC
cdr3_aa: CASSYGTGNYGYTF

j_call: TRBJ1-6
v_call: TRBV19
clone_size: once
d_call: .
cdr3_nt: TGTGCCAGTAGTATAGGAGGCCTGGGCTCACCCCTCCACTTT
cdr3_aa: CASSIGGLGSPLHF

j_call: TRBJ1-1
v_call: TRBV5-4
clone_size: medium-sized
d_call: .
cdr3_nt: TGTGCCAGCAGACCCGGGACACTGAACACTGAAGCTTTCTTT
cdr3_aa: CASRPGTLNTEAFF